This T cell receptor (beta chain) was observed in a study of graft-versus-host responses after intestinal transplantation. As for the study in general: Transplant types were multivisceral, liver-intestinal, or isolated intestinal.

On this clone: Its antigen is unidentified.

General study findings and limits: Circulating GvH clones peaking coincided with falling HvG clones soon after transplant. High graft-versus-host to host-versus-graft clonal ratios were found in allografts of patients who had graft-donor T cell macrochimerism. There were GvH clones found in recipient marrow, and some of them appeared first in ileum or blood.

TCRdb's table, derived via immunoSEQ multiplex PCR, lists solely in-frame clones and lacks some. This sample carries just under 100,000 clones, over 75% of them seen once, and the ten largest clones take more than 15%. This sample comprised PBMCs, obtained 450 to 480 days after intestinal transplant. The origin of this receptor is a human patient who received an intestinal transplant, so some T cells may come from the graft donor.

The CDR3 nucleotides read TGTGCCAGCAGTGGACAGCCTCCAACGAGCTCCTACAATGAGCAGTTCTTC. It translates to CASSGQPPTSSYNEQFF. The chain has TRBV2 and TRBJ2-1, with TRBD1 as a possible D gene (5 bases). CDR1 and CDR2 from the germline V gene are SNHLY and FYNNEI. The CDR3 totals 17 residues. Trimming shortened V by 4 bases and J by 0 bases, and 16 bases separated the two germline ends.